This T cell receptor beta chain came from a study of shared clonotypes between healthy human individuals. This clone was picked up one time. TCRdb's copy holds only in-frame clones and misses some; the assay was immunoSEQ multiplex PCR. The sample records some 2.3 million clones, approximately 95% being singletons. This sequence originates from a man aged 18-30 years in good health. Some clones in this sample may be carry-over from other donors' samples. Sequencing used naive CD4+ T cells from PBMCs. Subset reported: CD45RA+ positively selected.

Written as DNA, the CDR3 is TGCGCCAGCAGCAAGGGGCCTCTCATGGATCAGCCCCAGCATTTT. It yields the protein CASSKGPLMDQPQHF. V is TRBV5-1 and J is TRBJ1-5; a possible D gene is TRBD1 (5 bases). The germline V gene has CDR1 SGHRS and CDR2 YFSETQ. This CDR3 has 15 residues. V was trimmed by 4 bases and J by 5 bases, leaving 16 bases between them.